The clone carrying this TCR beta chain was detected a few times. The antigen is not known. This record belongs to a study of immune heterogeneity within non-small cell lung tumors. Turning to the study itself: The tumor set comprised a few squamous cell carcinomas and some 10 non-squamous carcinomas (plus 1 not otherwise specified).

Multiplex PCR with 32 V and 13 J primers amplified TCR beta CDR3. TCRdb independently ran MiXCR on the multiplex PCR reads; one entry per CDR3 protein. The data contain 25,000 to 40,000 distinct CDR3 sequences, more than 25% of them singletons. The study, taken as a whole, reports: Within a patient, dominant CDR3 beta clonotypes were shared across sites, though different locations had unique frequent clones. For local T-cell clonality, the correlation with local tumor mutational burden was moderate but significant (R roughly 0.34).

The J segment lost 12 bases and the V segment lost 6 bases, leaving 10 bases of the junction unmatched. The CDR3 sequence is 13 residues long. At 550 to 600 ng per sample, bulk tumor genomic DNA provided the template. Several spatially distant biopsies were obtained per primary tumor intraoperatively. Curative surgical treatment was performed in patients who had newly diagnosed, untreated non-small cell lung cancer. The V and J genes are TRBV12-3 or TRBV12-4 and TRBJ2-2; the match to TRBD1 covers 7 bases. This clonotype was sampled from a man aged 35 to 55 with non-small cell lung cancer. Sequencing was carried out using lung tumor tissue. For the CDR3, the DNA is TGTGCCAGCAGGTCCGGGACAGAATTTAAGCTGTTTTTT. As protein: CASRSGTEFKLFF.